This is a list of T cell receptor beta chains from one sample in a study of T cell responses to AZD1222 COVID-19 vaccine. Generated by immunoSEQ multiplex PCR, the TCRdb table keeps only in-frame clones and is missing some. This sample has 100,000 to 150,000 clones, with less than 90% found just once. The source was peripheral blood, collected on day 0 of AZD1222 vaccination. These receptors all stem from an adult in good health. Both conserved end residues are part of each CDR3. The order of the fields is clone size, D gene, V gene, J gene, CDR3 DNA, CDR3 protein. D genes are given only for firm matches. Clone size, where shown, is once, few, many, or a class for clones that have expanded.

NA,NA,TRBV2,TRBJ1-6,TGTGCCAGCAGAGGGGGGACAAGCCCCTATAATTCACCCCTCCACTTT,CASRGGTSPYNSPLHF
NA,TRBD1,TRBV4-1,TRBJ1-6,TGCGCCAGCAGCCAAAACATACAGGGGCAAGGCTATTCACCCCTCCACTTT,CASSQNIQGQGYSPLHF
NA,NA,TRBV7-9,TRBJ1-4,TGTGCCAGCAGCTTATCCGGGACTGCTAATGAAAAACTGTTTTTT,CASSLSGTANEKLFF
NA,TRBD2,TRBV7-2,TRBJ2-3,TGTGCCAGCAGTCCTAGCGGGGACACAGATACGCAGTATTTT,CASSPSGDTDTQYF
NA,TRBD1,TRBV7-9,TRBJ2-5,TGTGCCAGCAGCCGGGACAGGGCAGAGACCCAGTACTTC,CASSRDRAETQYF
once,TRBD2,TRBV4-1,TRBJ2-5,TGCGCCAGCAGCCAAGATGGGGGGGAAGAGACCCAGTACTTC,CASSQDGGEETQYF
NA,TRBD1,TRBV3-1/TRBV3-2,TRBJ2-2,TGTGCCAGCAGACTCACCGGGACAGGAGCCGGGGAGCTGTTTTTT,CASRLTGTGAGELFF
NA,TRBD1,TRBV27,TRBJ1-2,TGTGCCAGCAGTGCCCGGGACAGGGGGCTTGGAGGCTACACCTTC,CASSARDRGLGGYTF
NA,TRBD2,TRBV27,TRBJ2-1,TGTGCCAGCAAGCGGCTAGCGGAGGTAGGGGAGCAGTTCTTC,CASKRLAEVGEQFF
NA,NA,TRBV4-2,TRBJ1-5,TGTGCCAGCAGCCAAGAGTACAGAGAGAGCAGACAGCCCCAGCATTTT,CASSQEYRESRQPQHF
NA,NA,TRBV25-1,TRBJ1-2,TGTGCCAGCAGTCAACCGGGACAAGCTAACTATGGCTACACCTTC,CASSQPGQANYGYTF
NA,TRBD1,TRBV11-2,TRBJ1-2,TGTGCCAGCAGCTCGACAGGGGGCTTCGGGGGCTACACCTTC,CASSSTGGFGGYTF
NA,NA,TRBV3-1/TRBV3-2,TRBJ2-7,TGTGCCAGCAGCCAAGACGGTCCGCGTTACGAGCAGTACTTC,CASSQDGPRYEQYF
NA,TRBD1,TRBV5-5,TRBJ1-1,TGTGCCCGGACAGGGGACGGGAACACTGAAGCTTTCTTT,CARTGDGNTEAFF